This T cell receptor beta chain originates from a study of response to subunit inactivated influenza vaccine. Findings and caveats of the study: Few additional T cells are recruited per seasonal influenza vaccination, authors suggested.

Germline CDR1 reads MNHNS; CDR2 reads SASEGT. There are 13 residues in the CDR3. This clonotype has more than one count but fewer than ten. Antigen: not known. One end of the junction is discordant with germline, which a read error may explain. MiXCR, run by TCRdb on the RT-PCR reads, gives a single entry per CDR3 protein. The sample shows about 480,000 distinct CDR3 sequences, approximately 13% of them seen only once. The sequence derives from a man aged 45-60 years who received an inactivated influenza vaccine. The chain recombines TRBV6-1 with TRBJ2-4; D might be TRBD2 (7 bases). The sample was PBMCs from blood, taken about 40 days after vaccination. In DNA form, the CDR3 reads TGTGCCAGCAGTGAACTTGGTCATTTTGGGGGGGCCTTC. Translating it yields CASSELGHFGGAF.